This entry is about one TCR beta chain. Its antigen is unidentified. The data belong to a study of radiation and T cells in renal cell carcinoma. Study in general: Nephrectomy followed 15 Gy stereotactic body radiation by 4 weeks. Study conclusions and caveats: Baseline intratumoral clonotype presence is unknown without pretreatment biopsies. Top tumor clonotypes rose in blood 2 weeks post-radiation, then contracted.

The time point here: blood 2 weeks post-SBRT. Described treatment: 15 Gy SBRT to primary tumor, nephrectomy 4 weeks later. The tumor was a clear cell renal cell carcinoma. This table comes from immunoSEQ multiplex PCR, and its TCRdb copy is limited to in-frame clones, with some not included. Among fewer than 90,000 clones listed, just over 85% were seen once. Germline values: CDR1 SGHNT, CDR2 YYREEE (reference sequence). This CDR3 has 17 amino acids. V shed 4 bases and J shed 2 bases, with 18 bases lying between them. The chain carries TRBV5-4 and TRBJ2-2; D possibly corresponds to TRBD2 (6 bases). The sample in question was blood, obtained from a patient whose treatment included radiotherapy and nephrectomy. The sequence came from a woman in her 50s with renal cell carcinoma. As DNA, the CDR3 is TGTGCCAGCAGCCGATCAGGCGGGGTCGAAAACACCGGGGAGCTGTTTTTT. Protein: CASSRSGGVENTGELFF. Full variable domain (outside the CDR3, taken from reference TRBV5-4 and TRBJ2-2): ETGVTQSPTHLIKTRGQQVTLRCSSQSGHNTVSWYQQALGQGPQFIFQYYREEENGRGNFPPRFSGLQFPNYSSELNVNALELDDSALYLCASSRSGGVENTGELFFGEGSRLTVL.